This T cell receptor beta chain was obtained from a study of CD4 T cells in relation to SARS-CoV-2 and coronaviruses (dated by TCRdb to about 2021). Looking at the study overall: In the ViraFEST assay, PBMCs were grown with antigen for about eleven days, and TCR beta CDR3s were then sequenced to identify antigen-specific clonal expansions. Across all 12 patients in the convalescent cohort, the median age was nearly 40 years, with a range of roughly 21 to 72 years. Among the approximately 12 convalescent patients, 8 males and 4 females were included, and two of the subjects were Hispanic. Patient-derived lymphoblastoid cell lines were used to map the HLA restriction of shared crossreactive spike epitopes. At the level of individual TCR clonotypes, the study evaluated whether memory CD4+ T cells crossreact between the spike proteins of SARS-CoV-2 and those of common cold coronaviruses. The Adaptive Biotechnologies TCR-sequencing kit was used to sequence samples from a few pre-COVID donors and the naive versus memory experiments, whereas other data were Illumina-based. A different, Illumina-based TCR-beta assay was used to sequence expansion assays from other donors in the study. The study at large found these results: Compared with monoreactive clones, crossreactive clones had significantly weaker SARS-CoV-2-driven expansion, a result consistent with antigenic imprinting. Small numbers of patients and of tested TCRs were a limitation of the study. Crossreactivity analysis centred on spike protein, so crossreactivity against other viral proteins was not assessed. Pre-pandemic and post-infection samples were not both contributed by any donor, so tracing of the source of pre-existing responses was limited. Sequencing naive versus memory cells indicated that the assay picks up memory recall responses, not primary responses primed during culture. Memory CD4+ clonotypes crossrecognizing SARS-CoV-2 and at least one common cold coronavirus spike were found in 50% to 80% of donors.

In the germline V gene, CDR1 corresponds to SQVTM and CDR2 to ANQGSEA. The CDR3 numbers 13 residues from cysteine through phenylalanine. This entry keeps only the CDR3 DNA: 39 bases, framed from base 1. V lost 3 bases and J lost 0 bases; the stretch between them is 8 bases long. Turning to this clone: It has no known antigen specificity. There are no base qualities to consult, and no much larger clone falls within one base.

Naive and memory CD4+ T cells were separated from cryopreserved PBMCs by CD4 enrichment followed by EasySep naive CD4+ T cell enrichment. For about eleven days, sorted naive or memory CD4+ T cells (roughly 98,000) were cultured at a 1:1 ratio with T cell-depleted PBMCs and CEF peptides. In general, triplicate replicate wells were used for every peptide culture condition. PBMCs were isolated from leukapheresis product or whole blood by Ficoll-Paque PLUS gradient centrifugation. PBMCs were either cryopreserved at -140°C or used fresh in the expansion assay. The QIAamp Micro DNA Kit was used to extract genomic DNA from the CD4+ T cells. DNA from CEF-cultured naive and memory CD4+ T cells underwent immunoSEQ TCR-beta sequencing at survey level. The paper's processing steps were these. During preprocessing, nonproductive sequences were removed, as were CDR3s that did not start with C, did not end with F or W, or were shorter than 7 amino acids. The MANAFEST web app was used to call antigen-specific clonotypes on the basis of expansion compared with the reference and with other culture wells. A clone was considered positive if significant expansion relative to the reference culture was observed in 2 of 3 replicate wells at an FDR below 0.05. To be called positive, a clone also had to show significant expansion compared with every other tandem well and an odds ratio greater than 5. Cultured and uncultured naive and memory CD4+ repertoires were searched for CDR3s previously identified as spike- and CEF-reactive. CDR3 homology was quantified as pairwise Levenshtein distance, calculated with the stringdist R package after three terminal residues were trimmed from each end. TCRdb stores this immuneACCESS table with in-frame sequences only. Part of the clones is absent; in the studies checked, under half of the shortfall reflects unresolved V genes, and no reason is known for the rest. That table supplies the V and J calls and clone size; D and trimming were determined from the DNA. For this sample the table gives 35,000 to 45,000 clones, of which 65% to 80% were detected only once. The top ten clonotypes cover roughly 20% of the sample.

Rearrangement joined TRBV29-1 to TRBJ2-5; no confident D gene assignment can be made. The sequenced material came from memory CD4+ T cells from PBMCs, cultured in vitro. The sample's cell subset or site label is to be understood as: memory (non-naive) CD4+ T cells. This receptor was identified in an adult with COVID-19. The DNA sequence is given as TGCAGCGTTGATGCAGGCGACCAAGAGACCCAGTACTTC. It codes for CSVDAGDQETQYF.